The following is a T cell receptor (beta chain) sequence with its context. The V end was cut by 2 bases, the J end by 7 bases, with 5 bases between. The CDR3 covers 12 residues. Germline V gene lookup returns CDR1 MDHEN and CDR2 SYDVKM. This sample is drawn from a study of technical replicates of blood from several donors. Here immunoSEQ multiplex PCR was the method, and the copy in TCRdb shows in-frame clones only, minus some. This table has 65,000 to 85,000 clones, 90% to 95% appearing once. The source is a human donor in good health. The genes are TRBV28 and TRBJ1-4; D ambiguous. The sequenced sample consisted of T cells isolated from PBMCs. This chain's CDR3 is CASSLGSEKLFF. In DNA, the CDR3 is TGTGCCAGCAGTTTAGGGAGTGAAAAACTGTTTTTT. Based on the CDR3 plus reference TRBV28 and TRBJ1-4, the full variable domain is DVKVTQSSRYLVKRTGEKVFLECVQDMDHENMFWYRQDPGLGLRLIYFSYDVKMKEKGDIPEGYSVSREKKERFSLILESASTNQTSMYLCASSLGSEKLFFGSGTQLSVL.